The next 32 T cell receptor beta chains were all read from a single sample in a study of T cells after posttransplantation cyclophosphamide. Generated by immunoSEQ multiplex PCR, the TCRdb table keeps only in-frame clones and is missing some. The table has about 40,000 clones, roughly 91% seen once; the top ten hold about 2.5%. Busulfan-fludarabine conditioning, marrow transplant, and cyclophosphamide on days +3 and +4 were administered. The specimen comprised PBMCs, sampled roughly 60 days after allogeneic stem cell transplant with posttransplant cyclophosphamide. The receptors were sampled from a male patient between 60 and 69 years old who received an allogeneic stem cell transplant from a related donor and was CMV-positive. Certain T cells may be donor cells from the graft.

V and J are TRBV9 and TRBJ2-5; 11 nucleotides align to TRBD1. The germline gives CDR1 SGDLS, CDR2 YYNGEE. The junction had 5 bases not matched to a gene; V was cut back by 4 bases and J by 6 bases. The CDR3 is 14 residues long. The CDR3 sequence is CASSLRDRGKTQYF. CDR3 nucleotides: TGTGCCAGCAGCCTCCGGGACAGGGGGAAGACCCAGTACTTC.

This chain links TRBV4-1 with TRBJ1-5; 11 nucleotides line up with TRBD1. Trimming cost V 3 bases and J 6 bases; bases outside gene matches: 4. CDR1 is MGHRA and CDR2 is YSYEKL in the germline V gene. The CDR3 loop spans 15 amino acids. CDR3 amino acids: CASSHRTGGSQPQHF. CDR3 in DNA: TGCGCCAGCAGCCATAGGACAGGGGGCAGTCAGCCCCAGCATTTT.

This chain joins TRBV19 and TRBJ1-2; 9 bases fit TRBD1. Per germline, CDR1 LNHDA and CDR2 SQIVND (reference sequence). This CDR3 has 15 residues. The junction had 8 bases not matched to a gene; V was cut back by 4 bases and J by 5 bases. CDR3 DNA sequence: TGTGCCAGTAGTACTTCCGGACAGGGGCAGTATGGCTACACCTTC. Residues: CASSTSGQGQYGYTF.

The J gene is TRBJ2-6, the V gene TRBV19; D ambiguous. The ends were cut back, 2 bases at V and 0 bases at J, with 5 bases in the middle. The CDR3 length is 15 residues. CDR1 and CDR2 (germline): LNHDA, SQIVND (reference sequence). The CDR3 DNA follows: TGTGCCAGTAGTATATCCTTCTCTGGGGCCAACGTCCTGACTTTC. Translating it yields CASSISFSGANVLTF.

This chain joins TRBV7-2 and TRBJ1-2; unclear D gene. The CDR3 length is 14 residues. V was pared by 3 bases and J by 7 bases, with 15 bases between. In germline, CDR1 is SGHTA, CDR2 FQGNSA. CDR3 sequence (DNA): TGTGCCAGCAGCTTGTCGGGGAGAGAAGGTGGCTACACCTTC. Residues: CASSLSGREGGYTF.

The rearrangement links TRBV9 to TRBJ2-6; 7 bases are shared with TRBD2. The CDR3 totals 16 residues. Unmatched junction bases numbered 4, after V lost 4 bases and J lost 0 bases. The V gene's germline CDR1 is SGDLS and CDR2 YYNGEE. The CDR3 coding sequence is TGTGCCAGCAGCCCCCGGGGGGACTCTGGGGCCAACGTCCTGACTTTC. This gives the protein CASSPRGDSGANVLTF.

This chain uses TRBV5-1 with TRBJ2-1, with 8 nucleotides matching TRBD2. Germline-derived CDR1 and CDR2 are SGHRS and YFSETQ. The CDR3 runs 13 residues. Trimming took 6 bases from V and 4 from J; bases not matched to a gene: 3. The CDR3 DNA reads TGCGCCAGCAACCGGGAGGGTTACAATGAGCAGTTCTTC. Translation: CASNREGYNEQFF.

V and J are TRBV5-6 and TRBJ1-2, with D tentatively TRBD1 (6 bases). Trimming took 4 bases from V and 2 from J, leaving 18 bases between them. In germline, CDR1 is SGHDT, CDR2 YYEEEE. The CDR3 runs 16 residues. The CDR3 loop is CASSRAAGGLNYGYTF. In DNA form, the CDR3 reads TGTGCCAGCAGCCGTGCTGCTGGGGGCCTCAACTATGGCTACACCTTC. Looking up the rest from reference TRBV5-6 and TRBJ1-2 gives the full variable domain: DAGVTQSPTHLIKTRGQQVTLRCSPKSGHDTVSWYQQALGQGPQFIFQYYEEEERQRGNFPDRFSGHQFPNYSSELNVNALLLGDSALYLCASSRAAGGLNYGYTFGSGTRLTVV.

V gene TRBV6-6 combines with J gene TRBJ1-1, with 9 bases aligning to TRBD1. Germline trimming cut 7 bases from V and 1 base from J; bases unmatched to any gene: 7. The germline V gene has CDR1 MNHNY and CDR2 SVGAGI (reference sequence). The length of the CDR3 is 15 residues. CDR3 DNA sequence: TGTGCCAGCACCCCTGGACAGGGGACGAACACTGAAGCTTTCTTT. This codes for CASTPGQGTNTEAFF.

The rearrangement joins TRBV4-1 to TRBJ1-5, with a tentative D call TRBD1 (5 bases). The germline CDR1 and CDR2 sequences are MGHRA and YSYEKL. Trimming removed 1 base at V and 2 bases at J, with 9 bases between. This CDR3 contains 15 residues. CDR3 DNA: TGCGCCAGCAGCCAAGTCAGGGCTGGCAATCAGCCCCAGCATTTT. This codes for CASSQVRAGNQPQHF.

CDR3: CASSYWGGSNYGYTF. DNA for the CDR3: TGTGCCAGCAGTTACTGGGGGGGCTCGAACTATGGCTACACCTTC. The chain recombines TRBV6-5 with TRBJ1-2; TRBD1 is a possible D gene (6 bases). Trimming removed 1 base at V and 2 bases at J, with 11 bases between. Germline CDR1 reads MNHEY; CDR2 reads SVGAGI. The CDR3 is 15 residues long.

V gene TRBV27 combines with J gene TRBJ1-2; 9 positions match TRBD1. This CDR3 comprises 14 residues. J gave up 7 bases and V 3 bases, and 6 bases lay outside the gene matches. Germline assignment: CDR1 MNHEY and CDR2 SMNVEV (reference sequence). The DNA for the CDR3 is TGTGCCAGCAGTTTGGACAGGGGATTGAGTGGCTACACCTTC. This gives the protein CASSLDRGLSGYTF.

This rearrangement joins TRBV5-1 to TRBJ2-1; TRBD1 matches 10 bases. Trimming took 5 bases from V and 9 from J; bases not matched to a gene: 11. Germline V gene sequence: CDR1 SGHRS, CDR2 YFSETQ. CDR3 length: 15 amino acids. CDR3 coding DNA: TGCGCCAGCAGACTCGGGACAGGGGATGTAGGTGAGCAGTTCTTC. This translates into CASRLGTGDVGEQFF.

The rearrangement joins TRBV10-3 to TRBJ1-6; D is unresolved. V lost 0 bases and J 9 bases, leaving 18 bases between the germline ends. The CDR3 is 17 amino acids. Germline V gene data show CDR1 as ENHRY and CDR2 as SYGVKD. This CDR3 is CAISESAGSPSGSPLHF. In DNA, the CDR3 is TGTGCCATCAGTGAGTCGGCGGGATCACCATCGGGTTCACCCCTCCACTTT.

The rearrangement links TRBV27 to TRBJ1-6; the D gene is possibly TRBD1 (5 bases). Germline CDR1 and CDR2: MNHEY and SMNVEV (reference sequence). Between the trimmed V and J ends, which lost 2 bases and 0 bases, there was a span of 17 bases. CDR3 length: 19 amino acids. CDR3 protein: CASSLQIPTAYSYNSPLHF. Written as DNA, the CDR3 is TGTGCCAGCAGTTTACAAATACCGACAGCCTACTCCTATAATTCACCCCTCCACTTT.

This rearrangement joins TRBV11-2 to TRBJ1-3; D not certain. CDR1 SGHAT and CDR2 FQNNGV come from the germline V gene. This CDR3 spans 16 amino acids. Trimming took off 1 base at V and 0 bases at J, with 10 bases between the two ends. The DNA for the CDR3 is TGTGCCAGCAGCTTAGTTGCAGGCCTCTCTGGAAACACCATATATTTT. This sequence encodes CASSLVAGLSGNTIYF.

The chain links TRBV4-1 to TRBJ2-4; 7 bases map to TRBD2. Germline V gene sequence: CDR1 MGHRA, CDR2 YSYEKL. This CDR3 comprises 18 residues. Trimming took 1 base from V and 3 from J; bases not matched to a gene: 12. CDR3 amino acids: CASSQVAGEGVRKNIQYF. In DNA, the CDR3 is TGCGCCAGCAGCCAAGTTGCCGGGGAGGGAGTTCGCAAAAACATTCAGTACTTC.

The chain joins TRBV6-1 to TRBJ2-3, with D possibly being TRBD2 (6 bases). CDR3 length equals 16 residues. With 0 bases removed from V and 1 base from J, the gap between germline ends came to 11 bases. The germline V gene has CDR1 MNHNS and CDR2 SASEGT. CDR3 residues: CASSEARGVGTDTQYF. DNA for the CDR3: TGTGCCAGCAGTGAAGCGCGCGGGGTAGGCACAGATACGCAGTATTTT.

The chain joins TRBV9 to TRBJ2-3; D may be TRBD1 (6 bases). Germline V CDR1 and CDR2: SGDLS, YYNGEE. The CDR3 totals 16 residues. V gave up 3 bases and J gave up 0 bases, with 14 bases separating them. CDR3 sequence reads: CASSAGLGTSTDTQYF. The CDR3, as DNA: TGTGCCAGCAGCGCTGGGCTGGGGACAAGCACAGATACGCAGTATTTT.

This clone was recorded only once. The genes are TRBV29-1 and TRBJ1-4; a weak D match, TRBD1 (5 bases). The CDR3 totals 13 residues. The germline V gene encodes CDR1 SQVTM and CDR2 ANQGSEA. With 7 bases removed from V and 8 bases from J, the gap between germline ends came to 17 bases. Here the CDR3 DNA reads TGCAGCGAGGGTGGGCACGGGGGGGAAAAACTGTTTTTT. Amino acid sequence: CSEGGHGGEKLFF.

This chain joins TRBV10-3 and TRBJ1-6; 7 bases match TRBD1. From germline, CDR1 is ENHRY and CDR2 SYGVKD. This CDR3 comprises 17 residues. V gave up 6 bases and J gave up 5 bases; unmatched junction bases: 13. CDR3: CAISKTAPDRNNSPLHF. As DNA, the CDR3 is TGTGCCATCAGCAAAACCGCGCCGGACAGGAATAATTCACCCCTCCACTTT.

The chain joins TRBV6-5 to TRBJ1-2; 8 bases align to TRBD1. V dropped 6 bases and J dropped 7; count of bases not matched to a gene: 7. Germline V lookup: CDR1 MNHEY, CDR2 SVGAGI. The CDR3 spans 13 residues. In DNA, the CDR3 is TGTGCCAGCAGGAGCACAGGGGGGGGTGGCTACACCTTC. It specifies CASRSTGGGGYTF.

CDR3 sequence: CASSRKTGEQFF. In DNA form, the CDR3 reads TGTGCCAGCAGCCGTAAGACGGGGGAGCAGTTCTTC. This chain uses TRBV11-3 with TRBJ2-1; tentative D call: TRBD2 (5 bases). Trimming shortened V by 5 bases and J by 10 bases, and 12 bases separated the two germline ends. The CDR3 is 12 amino acids. CDR1 is SGHNT and CDR2 is YENEEA in the germline V gene. Full variable domain (rest looked up from reference TRBV11-3 and TRBJ2-1): EAGVVQSPRYKIIEKKQPVAFWCNPISGHNTLYWYLQNLGQGPELLIRYENEEAVDDSQLPKDRFSAERLKGVDSTLKIQPAELGDSAVYLCASSRKTGEQFFGPGTRLTVL.

V and J are TRBV5-1 and TRBJ2-5, with D possibly TRBD2 on 6 matching bases. CDR3 length equals 15 residues. V lost 4 bases and J lost 4, with 17 bases in between. CDR1 and CDR2 (germline): SGHRS, YFSETQ. DNA of the CDR3: TGCGCCAGCAGCCCAGGTAGGGGAGGAAGAGAGACCCAGTACTTC. Its protein product is CASSPGRGGRETQYF.

The genes are TRBV5-6 and TRBJ2-2, with D perhaps matching TRBD2 (5 bases). CDR1 and CDR2 (germline): SGHDT, YYEEEE. The CDR3 has 15 residues. With 4 bases removed from V and 1 base from J, the gap between germline ends came to 11 bases. CDR3 region: CASSPGVRNTGELFF. CDR3 DNA: TGTGCCAGCAGCCCCGGGGTCCGGAACACCGGGGAGCTGTTTTTT.

This chain connects TRBV14 to TRBJ1-2; D is possibly TRBD1 (6 bases). Trimming removed 4 bases at V and 4 bases at J, with 22 bases between. Germline V gene data show CDR1 as SGHDN and CDR2 as FVKESK. CDR3 length: 17 residues. CDR3 protein: CASSPSGAGGAGYGYTF. In DNA, the CDR3 is TGTGCCAGCAGCCCCTCCGGGGCGGGGGGCGCGGGCTATGGCTACACCTTC.

The gene calls are TRBV4-2 and TRBJ2-7, with TRBD1 matching over 7 bases. CDR1 and CDR2 (germline): LGHNA, YNFKEQ. The CDR3 is made up of 15 amino acids. With V trimmed by 0 bases and J by 3 bases, 5 bases remained unmatched. The CDR3 reads CASSQDEQGFYEQYF. The CDR3, as DNA: TGTGCCAGCAGCCAAGATGAACAGGGGTTCTACGAGCAGTACTTC.

The rearrangement links TRBV2 to TRBJ1-2; 9 bases match TRBD1. The CDR3 has 13 residues. CDR1 and CDR2 (germline): SNHLY, FYNNEI. The junction had 7 bases not matched to a gene; V was cut back by 6 bases and J by 8 bases. CDR3 protein: CASRDRGASGYTF. The CDR3 coding sequence is TGTGCCAGCAGGGACAGGGGAGCGTCGGGCTACACCTTC.

The chain is built from TRBV7-9 and TRBJ1-2; D unclear. CDR1 is SEHNR and CDR2 is FQNEAQ in the germline V gene (reference sequence). V lost 0 bases and J lost 7, with 9 bases in between. The CDR3 is made up of 13 amino acids. Here the CDR3 reads CASSLAGVGGYTF. Here the CDR3 DNA reads TGTGCCAGCAGCTTAGCCGGGGTCGGTGGCTACACCTTC.

The gene calls are TRBV18 and TRBJ2-4, with 7 bases matching TRBD1. Germline trimming cut 3 bases from V and 4 bases from J; bases unmatched to any gene: 6. The germline V gene has CDR1 KGHSH and CDR2 LQKENI. There are 15 residues in the CDR3. The CDR3 loop is CASSPLGQPKNIQYF. CDR3 coding DNA: TGTGCCAGCTCACCGCTGGGACAGCCGAAAAACATTCAGTACTTC.

The chain is built from TRBV10-2 and TRBJ2-5; TRBD2 matches at 11 bases. V lost 8 bases, J lost 5 bases, and 10 bases stayed unmatched. In germline, CDR1 is WSHSY, CDR2 SAAADI. CDR3 length equals 15 residues. This chain's CDR3 is CASGHLAGGSETQYF. The DNA for the CDR3 is TGCGCCAGCGGTCACCTAGCGGGGGGATCCGAGACCCAGTACTTC.

The rearrangement uses TRBV5-6 and TRBJ2-2, with a tentative D call TRBD2 (7 bases). V dropped 9 bases and J dropped 3 bases, with 15 bases sitting between them. The CDR3 sequence is 14 residues long. CDR1 is SGHDT and CDR2 is YYEEEE in the germline V gene. CDR3 residues: CATAGARDTGELFF. As DNA, the CDR3 is TGTGCCACCGCGGGGGCTCGGGACACCGGGGAGCTGTTTTTT.